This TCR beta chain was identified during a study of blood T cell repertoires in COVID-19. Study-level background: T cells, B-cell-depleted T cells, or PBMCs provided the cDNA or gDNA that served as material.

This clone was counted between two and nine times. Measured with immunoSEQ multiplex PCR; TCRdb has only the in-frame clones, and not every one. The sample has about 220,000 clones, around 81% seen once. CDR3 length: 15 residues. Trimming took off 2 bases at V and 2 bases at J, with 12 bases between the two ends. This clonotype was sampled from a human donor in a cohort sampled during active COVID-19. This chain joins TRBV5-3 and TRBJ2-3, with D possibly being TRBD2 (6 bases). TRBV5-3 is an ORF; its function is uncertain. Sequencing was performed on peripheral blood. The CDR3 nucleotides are TGTGCCAGAAGCTTAAGGCGGGGATCCACAGATACGCAGTATTTT. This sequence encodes CARSLRRGSTDTQYF.